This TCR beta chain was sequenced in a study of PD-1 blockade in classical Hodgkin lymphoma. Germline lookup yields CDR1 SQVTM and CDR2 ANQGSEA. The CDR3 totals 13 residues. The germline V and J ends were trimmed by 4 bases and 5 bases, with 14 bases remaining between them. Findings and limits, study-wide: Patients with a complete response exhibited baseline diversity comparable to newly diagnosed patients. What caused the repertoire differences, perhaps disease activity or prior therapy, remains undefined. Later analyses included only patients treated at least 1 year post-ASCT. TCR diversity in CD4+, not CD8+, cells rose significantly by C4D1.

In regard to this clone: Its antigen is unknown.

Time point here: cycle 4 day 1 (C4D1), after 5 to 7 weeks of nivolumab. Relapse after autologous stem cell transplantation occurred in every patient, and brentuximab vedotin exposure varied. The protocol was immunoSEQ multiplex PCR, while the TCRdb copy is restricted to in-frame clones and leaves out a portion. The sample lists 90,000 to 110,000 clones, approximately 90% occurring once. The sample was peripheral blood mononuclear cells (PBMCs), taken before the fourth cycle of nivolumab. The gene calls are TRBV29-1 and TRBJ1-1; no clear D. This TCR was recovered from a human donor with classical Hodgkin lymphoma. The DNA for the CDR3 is TGCAGCGTTGTATGGGGTAGTAGGACTGAAGCTTTCTTT. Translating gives CSVVWGSRTEAFF. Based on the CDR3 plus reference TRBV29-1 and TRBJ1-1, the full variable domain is SAVISQKPSRDICQRGTSLTIQCQVDSQVTMMFWYRQQPGQSLTLIATANQGSEATYESGFVIDKFPISRPNLTFSTLTVSNMSPEDSSIYLCSVVWGSRTEAFFGQGTRLTVV.